These 5 T cell receptor beta chains were sequenced from one sample in a study of T cell responses to AZD1222 COVID-19 vaccine. The repertoire was sequenced with immunoSEQ multiplex PCR; TCRdb's copy has only in-frame clones and lacks some. The data contain more than 250,000 clones, roughly 93% of them singletons. The input for sequencing was peripheral blood, taken on day 0 of AZD1222 vaccination. The source is an adult in good health.

J is TRBJ2-7 and V is TRBV3-1 (or the pseudogene TRBV3-2); 8 nucleotides agree with TRBD2. J lost 0 bases, V lost 2 bases, and 6 bases had no gene match. The CDR3 has 16 amino acids. Germline V gene lookup returns CDR1 LGHDT and CDR2 YNNKEL (reference sequence). The CDR3 bases are TGTGCCAGCAGCCAACCACGGGAGGGGAGCTCCTACGAGCAGTACTTC. Its translation: CASSQPREGSSYEQYF.

The chain combines TRBV7-3 with TRBJ1-1; no definite D call. Germline CDR1 is SGHTA and CDR2 is FQGTGA. V was shortened by 3 bases and J by 5 bases, with 10 bases between the two germline ends. CDR3 size: 13 residues. The CDR3 region has the DNA TGTGCCAGCAGCTTGCGTGTGGAAACTGAAGCTTTCTTT. This encodes CASSLRVETEAFF.

The J gene is TRBJ1-1, the V gene TRBV4-2; maybe TRBD1 (5 bases). There are 12 residues in the CDR3. V shed 5 bases and J shed 7 bases, with 11 bases lying between them. The germline V gene has CDR1 LGHNA and CDR2 YNFKEQ. CDR3: CASSAGAGEAFF. Here the CDR3 DNA reads TGTGCCAGCAGCGCCGGGGCAGGTGAAGCTTTCTTT.

The chain joins TRBV5-1 to TRBJ2-5; 7 bases are a match to TRBD2. This CDR3 comprises 15 residues. V was pared by 2 bases and J by 5 bases, with 9 bases of the junction left unmatched. Germline V CDR1 and CDR2: SGHRS, YFSETQ. The CDR3 DNA reads as TGCGCCAGCAGCTTAATTGCGAACGGGGGGGAGACCCAGTACTTC. This sequence encodes CASSLIANGGETQYF.

V and J are TRBV7-9 and TRBJ1-1; weak D call: TRBD1 (6 bases). Germline V lookup: CDR1 SEHNR, CDR2 FQNEAQ (reference sequence). V dropped 0 bases and J dropped 3 bases, with 14 bases sitting between them. The CDR3 has 16 amino acids. The CDR3 DNA reads as TGTGCCAGCAGCTTAGCAAGGGGGATGCAGTACACTGAAGCTTTCTTT. Translating gives CASSLARGMQYTEAFF.